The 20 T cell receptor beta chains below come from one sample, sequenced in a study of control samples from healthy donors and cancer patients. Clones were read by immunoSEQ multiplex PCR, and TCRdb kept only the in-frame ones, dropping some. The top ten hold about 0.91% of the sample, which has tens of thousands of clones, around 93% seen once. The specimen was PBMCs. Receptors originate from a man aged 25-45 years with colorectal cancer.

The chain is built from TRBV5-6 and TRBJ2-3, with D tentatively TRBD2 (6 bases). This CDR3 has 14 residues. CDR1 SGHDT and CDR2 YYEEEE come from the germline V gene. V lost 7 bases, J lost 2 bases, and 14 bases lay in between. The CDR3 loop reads CASLRGLLTDTQYF. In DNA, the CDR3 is TGTGCCAGCCTACGGGGACTCCTCACAGATACGCAGTATTTT.

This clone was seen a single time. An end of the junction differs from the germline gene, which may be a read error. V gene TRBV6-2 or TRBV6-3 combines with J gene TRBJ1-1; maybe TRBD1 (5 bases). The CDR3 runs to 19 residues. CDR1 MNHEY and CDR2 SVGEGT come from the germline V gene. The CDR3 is CASRYWGGLRSGVNTEAFF. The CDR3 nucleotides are TGTGCCAGCAGATACTGGGGCGGACTTCGCAGTGGGGTGAACACTGAAGCTTTCTTT.

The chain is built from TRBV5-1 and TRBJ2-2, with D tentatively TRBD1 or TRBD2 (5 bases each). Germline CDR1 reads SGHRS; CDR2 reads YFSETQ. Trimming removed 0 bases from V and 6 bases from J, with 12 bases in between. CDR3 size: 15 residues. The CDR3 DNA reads TGCGCCAGCAGCTTGGGGTCAGGGAGAGCCGGGGAGCTGTTTTTT. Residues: CASSLGSGRAGELFF.

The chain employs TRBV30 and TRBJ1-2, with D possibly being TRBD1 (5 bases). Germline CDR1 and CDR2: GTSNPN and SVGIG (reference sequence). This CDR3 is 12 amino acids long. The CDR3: CASPGTIYGYTF. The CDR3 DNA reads TGTGCTTCACCCGGGACCATCTATGGCTACACCTTC.

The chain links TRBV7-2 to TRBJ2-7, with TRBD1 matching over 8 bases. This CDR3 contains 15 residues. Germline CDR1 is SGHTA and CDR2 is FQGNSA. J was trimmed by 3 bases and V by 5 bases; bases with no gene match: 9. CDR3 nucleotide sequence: TGTGCCAGCAGCCCAGACAGGGGATTAAGCTACGAGCAGTACTTC. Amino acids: CASSPDRGLSYEQYF. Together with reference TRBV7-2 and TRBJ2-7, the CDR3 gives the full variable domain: GAGVSQSPSNKVTEKGKDVELRCDPISGHTALYWYRQSLGQGLEFLIYFQGNSAPDKSGLPSDRFSAERTGGSVSTLTIQRTQQEDSAVYLCASSPDRGLSYEQYFGPGTRLTVT.

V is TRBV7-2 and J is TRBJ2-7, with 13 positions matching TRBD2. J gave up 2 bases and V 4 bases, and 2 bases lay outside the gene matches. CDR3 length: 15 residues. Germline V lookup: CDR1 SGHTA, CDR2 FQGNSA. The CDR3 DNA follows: TGTGCCAGCAGCTCGGGACTAGCGGGACCCTACGAGCAGTACTTC. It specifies CASSSGLAGPYEQYF.

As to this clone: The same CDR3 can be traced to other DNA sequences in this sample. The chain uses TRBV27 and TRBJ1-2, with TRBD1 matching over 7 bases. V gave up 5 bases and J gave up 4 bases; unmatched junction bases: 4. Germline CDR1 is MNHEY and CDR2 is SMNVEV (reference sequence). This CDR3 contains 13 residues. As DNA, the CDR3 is TGTGCCAGCAGTCCACAGGGGAGCTATGGCTACACCTTC. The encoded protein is CASSPQGSYGYTF.

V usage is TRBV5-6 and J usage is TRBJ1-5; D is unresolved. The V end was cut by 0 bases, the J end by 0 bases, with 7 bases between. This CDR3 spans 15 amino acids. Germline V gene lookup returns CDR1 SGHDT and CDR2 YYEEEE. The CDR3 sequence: CASSLGGTSNQPQHF. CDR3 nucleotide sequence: TGTGCCAGCAGCTTGGGGGGTACTAGCAATCAGCCCCAGCATTTT.

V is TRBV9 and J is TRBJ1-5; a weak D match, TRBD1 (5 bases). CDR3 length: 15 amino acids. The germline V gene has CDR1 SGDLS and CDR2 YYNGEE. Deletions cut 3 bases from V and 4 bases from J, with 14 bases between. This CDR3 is CASSEAGVGNQPQHF. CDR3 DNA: TGTGCCAGCAGCGAAGCGGGGGTCGGGAATCAGCCCCAGCATTTT.

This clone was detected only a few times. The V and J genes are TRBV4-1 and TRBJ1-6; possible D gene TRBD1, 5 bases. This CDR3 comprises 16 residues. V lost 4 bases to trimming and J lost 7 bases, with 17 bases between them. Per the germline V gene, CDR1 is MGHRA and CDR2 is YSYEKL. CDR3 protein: CASSLRTAGENSPLHF. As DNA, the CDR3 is TGCGCCAGCAGCCTAAGGACGGCGGGGGAAAATTCACCCCTCCACTTT.

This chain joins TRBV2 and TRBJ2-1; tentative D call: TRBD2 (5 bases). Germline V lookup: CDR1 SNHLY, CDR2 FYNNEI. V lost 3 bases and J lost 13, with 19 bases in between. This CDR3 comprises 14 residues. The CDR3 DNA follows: TGTGCCAGCAGTGAGGGCCTGACCGTAGCGAGCCAGTTCTTC. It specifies CASSEGLTVASQFF.

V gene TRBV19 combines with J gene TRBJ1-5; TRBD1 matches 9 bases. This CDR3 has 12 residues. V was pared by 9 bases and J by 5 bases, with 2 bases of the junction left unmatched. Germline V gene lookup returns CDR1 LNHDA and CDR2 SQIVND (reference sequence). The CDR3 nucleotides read TGTGCCAGCGGACAGGGGTATCAGCCCCAGCATTTT. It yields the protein CASGQGYQPQHF. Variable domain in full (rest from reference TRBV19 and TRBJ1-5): DGGITQSPKYLFRKEGQNVTLSCEQNLNHDAMYWYRQDPGQGLRLIYYSQIVNDFQKGDIAEGYSVSREKKESFPLTVTSAQKNPTAFYLCASGQGYQPQHFGDGTRLSIL.

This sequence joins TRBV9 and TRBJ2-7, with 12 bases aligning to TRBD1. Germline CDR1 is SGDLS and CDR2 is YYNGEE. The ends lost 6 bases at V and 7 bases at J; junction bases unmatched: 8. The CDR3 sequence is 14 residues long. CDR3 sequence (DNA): TGTGCCAGCACGGACTGGGACAGGGGGCGAGAGCAGTACTTC. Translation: CASTDWDRGREQYF.

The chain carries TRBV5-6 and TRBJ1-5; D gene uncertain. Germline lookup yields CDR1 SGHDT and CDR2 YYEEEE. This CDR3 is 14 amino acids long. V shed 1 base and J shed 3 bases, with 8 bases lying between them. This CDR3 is CASSLPGINQPQHF. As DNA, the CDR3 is TGTGCCAGCAGCTTGCCGGGCATCAATCAGCCCCAGCATTTT.

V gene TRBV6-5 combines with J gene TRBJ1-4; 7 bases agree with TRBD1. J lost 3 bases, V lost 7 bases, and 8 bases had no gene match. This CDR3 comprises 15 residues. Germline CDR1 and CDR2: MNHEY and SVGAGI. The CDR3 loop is CASILMGQPNEKLFF. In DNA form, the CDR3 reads TGTGCCAGCATTCTGATGGGACAGCCTAATGAAAAACTGTTTTTT.

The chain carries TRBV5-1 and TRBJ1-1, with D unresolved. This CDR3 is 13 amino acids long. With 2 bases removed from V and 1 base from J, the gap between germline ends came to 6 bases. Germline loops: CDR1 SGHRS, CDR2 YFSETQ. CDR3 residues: CASSFVSNTEAFF. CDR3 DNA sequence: TGCGCCAGCAGCTTTGTCTCGAACACTGAAGCTTTCTTT.

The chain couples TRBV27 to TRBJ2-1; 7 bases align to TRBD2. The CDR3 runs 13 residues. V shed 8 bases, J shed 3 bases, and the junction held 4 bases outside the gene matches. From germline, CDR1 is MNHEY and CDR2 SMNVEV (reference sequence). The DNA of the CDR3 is TGTGCCAGCGCCGGGGGGTTCTACAATGAGCAGTTCTTC. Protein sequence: CASAGGFYNEQFF.

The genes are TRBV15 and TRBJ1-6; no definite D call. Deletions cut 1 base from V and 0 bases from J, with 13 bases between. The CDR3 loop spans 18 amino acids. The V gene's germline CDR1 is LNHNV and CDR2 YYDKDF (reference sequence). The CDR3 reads CATSRVGLHNSYNSPLHF. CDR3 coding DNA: TGTGCCACCAGCAGAGTAGGCTTACATAACTCCTATAATTCACCCCTCCACTTT.

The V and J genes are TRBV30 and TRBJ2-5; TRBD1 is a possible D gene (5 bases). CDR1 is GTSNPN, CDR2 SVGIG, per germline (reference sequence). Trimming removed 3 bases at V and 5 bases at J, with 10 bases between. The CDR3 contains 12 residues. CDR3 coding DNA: TGTGCCTGGAGGCAGGGCGCTGAGACCCAGTACTTC. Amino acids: CAWRQGAETQYF.

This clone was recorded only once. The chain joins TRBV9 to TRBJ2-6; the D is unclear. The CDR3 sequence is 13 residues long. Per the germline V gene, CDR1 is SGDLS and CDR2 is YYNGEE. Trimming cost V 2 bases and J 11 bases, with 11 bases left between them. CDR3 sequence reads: CASSVTERDVLTF. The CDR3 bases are TGTGCCAGCAGCGTCACAGAAAGGGACGTCCTGACTTTC.